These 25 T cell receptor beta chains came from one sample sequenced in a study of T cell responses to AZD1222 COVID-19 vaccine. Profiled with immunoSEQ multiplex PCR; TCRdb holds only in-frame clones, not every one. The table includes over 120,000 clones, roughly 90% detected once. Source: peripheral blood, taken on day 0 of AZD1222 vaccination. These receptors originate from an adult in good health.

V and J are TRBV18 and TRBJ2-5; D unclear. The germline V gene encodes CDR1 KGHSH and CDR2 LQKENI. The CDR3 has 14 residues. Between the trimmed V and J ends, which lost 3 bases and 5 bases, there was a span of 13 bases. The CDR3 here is CASSPTYMVETQYF. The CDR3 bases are TGTGCCAGCTCACCGACCTACATGGTGGAGACCCAGTACTTC.

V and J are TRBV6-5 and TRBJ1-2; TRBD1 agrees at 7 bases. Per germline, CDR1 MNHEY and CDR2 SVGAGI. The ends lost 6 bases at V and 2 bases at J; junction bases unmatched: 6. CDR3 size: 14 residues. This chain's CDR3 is CASSQGQRNYGYTF. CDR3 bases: TGTGCCAGCAGCCAGGGACAGCGGAACTATGGCTACACCTTC.

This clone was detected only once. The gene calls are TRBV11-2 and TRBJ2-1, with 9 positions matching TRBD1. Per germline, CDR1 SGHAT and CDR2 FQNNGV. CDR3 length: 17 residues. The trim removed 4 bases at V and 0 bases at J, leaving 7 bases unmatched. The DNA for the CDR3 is TGTGCCAGCAGCTCCCGGACAGGGGATAGCTCCTACAATGAGCAGTTCTTC. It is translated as CASSSRTGDSSYNEQFF.

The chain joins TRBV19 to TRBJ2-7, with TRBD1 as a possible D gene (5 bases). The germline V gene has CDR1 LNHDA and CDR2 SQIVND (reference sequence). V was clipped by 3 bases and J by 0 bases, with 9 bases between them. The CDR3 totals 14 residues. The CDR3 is CASSMSTGSYEQYF. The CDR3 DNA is TGTGCCAGTAGTATGAGCACAGGCTCCTACGAGCAGTACTTC.

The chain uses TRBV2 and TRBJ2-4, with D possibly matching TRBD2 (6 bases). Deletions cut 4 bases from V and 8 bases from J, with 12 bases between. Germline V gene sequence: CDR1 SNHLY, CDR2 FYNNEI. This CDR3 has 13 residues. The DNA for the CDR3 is TGTGCCAGCAGTGTTAATAGCGGAGACATTCAGTACTTC. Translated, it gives CASSVNSGDIQYF.

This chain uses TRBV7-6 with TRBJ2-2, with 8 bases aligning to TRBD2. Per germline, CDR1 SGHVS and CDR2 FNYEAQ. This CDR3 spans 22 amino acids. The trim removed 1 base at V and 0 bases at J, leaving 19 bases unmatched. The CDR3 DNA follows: TGTGCCAGCAGCTTAGATCGGACGACTAGCGCATCAGCGAATCCGAACACCGGGGAGCTGTTTTTT. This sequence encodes CASSLDRTTSASANPNTGELFF.

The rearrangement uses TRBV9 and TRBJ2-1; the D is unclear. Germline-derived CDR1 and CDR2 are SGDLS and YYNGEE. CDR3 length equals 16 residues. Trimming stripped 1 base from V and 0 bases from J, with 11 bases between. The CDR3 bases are TGTGCCAGCAGCGTAAGTGGGCCGAGCTCCTACAATGAGCAGTTCTTC. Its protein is CASSVSGPSSYNEQFF.

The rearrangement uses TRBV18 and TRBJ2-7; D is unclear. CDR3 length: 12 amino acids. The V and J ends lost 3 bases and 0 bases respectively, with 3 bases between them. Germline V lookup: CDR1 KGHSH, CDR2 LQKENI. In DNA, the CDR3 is TGTGCCAGCTCACCTAGCTCCTACGAGCAGTACTTC. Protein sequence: CASSPSSYEQYF.

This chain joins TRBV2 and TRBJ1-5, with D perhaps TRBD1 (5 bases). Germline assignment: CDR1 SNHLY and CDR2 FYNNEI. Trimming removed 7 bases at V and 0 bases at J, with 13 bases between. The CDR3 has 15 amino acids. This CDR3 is CASTIRDFSNQPQHF. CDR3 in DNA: TGTGCCAGCACCATCAGGGATTTTAGCAATCAGCCCCAGCATTTT.

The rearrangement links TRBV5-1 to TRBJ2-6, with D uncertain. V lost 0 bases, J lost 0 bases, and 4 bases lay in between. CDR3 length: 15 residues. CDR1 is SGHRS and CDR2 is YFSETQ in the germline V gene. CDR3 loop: CASSLGSSGANVLTF. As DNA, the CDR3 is TGCGCCAGCAGCTTGGGTAGCTCTGGGGCCAACGTCCTGACTTTC. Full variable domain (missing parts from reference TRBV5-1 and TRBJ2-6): KAGVTQTPRYLIKTRGQQVTLSCSPISGHRSVSWYQQTPGQGLQFLFEYFSETQRNKGNFPGRFSGRQFSNSRSEMNVSTLELGDSALYLCASSLGSSGANVLTFGAGSRLTVL.

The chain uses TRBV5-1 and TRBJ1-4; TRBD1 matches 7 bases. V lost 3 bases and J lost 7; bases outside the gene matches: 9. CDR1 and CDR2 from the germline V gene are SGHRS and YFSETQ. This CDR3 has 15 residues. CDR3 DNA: TGCGCCAGCAGCTCAACAGGGGTGTCGGGTGAAAAACTGTTTTTT. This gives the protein CASSSTGVSGEKLFF. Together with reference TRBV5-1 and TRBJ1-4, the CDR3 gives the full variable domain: KAGVTQTPRYLIKTRGQQVTLSCSPISGHRSVSWYQQTPGQGLQFLFEYFSETQRNKGNFPGRFSGRQFSNSRSEMNVSTLELGDSALYLCASSSTGVSGEKLFFGSGTQLSVL.

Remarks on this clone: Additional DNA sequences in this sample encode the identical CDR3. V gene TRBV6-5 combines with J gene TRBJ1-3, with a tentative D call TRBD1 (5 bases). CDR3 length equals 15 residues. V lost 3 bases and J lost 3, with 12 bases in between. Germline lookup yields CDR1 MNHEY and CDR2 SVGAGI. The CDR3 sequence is CASSYSGGSGNTIYF. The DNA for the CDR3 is TGTGCCAGCAGTTATAGCGGGGGTAGTGGAAACACCATATATTTT.

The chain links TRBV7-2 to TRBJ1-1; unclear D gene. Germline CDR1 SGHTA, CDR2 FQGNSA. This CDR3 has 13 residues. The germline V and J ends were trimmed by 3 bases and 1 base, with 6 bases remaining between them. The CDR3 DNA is TGTGCCAGCAGCTTTGGAGCGAACACTGAAGCTTTCTTT. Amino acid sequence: CASSFGANTEAFF.

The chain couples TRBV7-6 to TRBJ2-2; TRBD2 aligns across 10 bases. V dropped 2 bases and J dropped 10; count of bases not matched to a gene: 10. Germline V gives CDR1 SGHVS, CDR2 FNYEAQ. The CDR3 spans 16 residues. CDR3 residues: CASSLIASGSLKELFF. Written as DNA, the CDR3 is TGTGCCAGCAGCTTAATAGCTAGCGGGAGTCTAAAGGAGCTGTTTTTT. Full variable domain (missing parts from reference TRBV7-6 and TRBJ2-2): GAGVSQSPRYKVTKRGQDVALRCDPISGHVSLYWYRQALGQGPEFLTYFNYEAQQDKSGLPNDRFSAERPEGSISTLTIQRTEQRDSAMYRCASSLIASGSLKELFFGEGSRLTVL.

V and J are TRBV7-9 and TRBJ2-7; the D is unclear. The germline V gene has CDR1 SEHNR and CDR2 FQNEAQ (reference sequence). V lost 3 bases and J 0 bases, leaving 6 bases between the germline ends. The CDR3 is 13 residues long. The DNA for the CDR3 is TGTGCCAGCAGCTTTAGGATCTCCTACGAGCAGTACTTC. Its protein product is CASSFRISYEQYF.

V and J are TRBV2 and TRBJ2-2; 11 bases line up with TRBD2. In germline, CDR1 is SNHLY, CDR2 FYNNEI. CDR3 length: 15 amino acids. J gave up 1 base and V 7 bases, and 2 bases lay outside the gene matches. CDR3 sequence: CASTGTSGNTGELFF. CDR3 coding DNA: TGTGCCAGCACCGGGACTAGCGGGAACACCGGGGAGCTGTTTTTT.

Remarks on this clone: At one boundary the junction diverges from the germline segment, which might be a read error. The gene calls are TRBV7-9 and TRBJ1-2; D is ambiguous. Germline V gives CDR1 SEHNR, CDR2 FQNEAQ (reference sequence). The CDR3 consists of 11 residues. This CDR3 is CASSLNSPPCF. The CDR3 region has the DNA TGTGCCAGCAGCTTAAACAGCCCCCCTTGCTTC.

CDR3 in DNA: TGTGCCAGCAGTTTGAACGGGGGCTACACCTTC. Translating it yields CASSLNGGYTF. The chain carries TRBV28 and TRBJ1-2; no reliable D call. Germline V gives CDR1 MDHEN, CDR2 SYDVKM. The CDR3 totals 11 residues. The germline V and J ends were trimmed by 3 bases and 8 bases, with 7 bases remaining between them.

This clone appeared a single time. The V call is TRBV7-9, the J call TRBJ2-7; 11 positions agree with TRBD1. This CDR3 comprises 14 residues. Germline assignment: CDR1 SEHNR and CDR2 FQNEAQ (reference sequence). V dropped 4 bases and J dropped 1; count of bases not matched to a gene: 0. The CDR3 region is CASSWDRGSYEQYF. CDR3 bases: TGTGCCAGCAGCTGGGACAGGGGGTCCTACGAGCAGTACTTC.

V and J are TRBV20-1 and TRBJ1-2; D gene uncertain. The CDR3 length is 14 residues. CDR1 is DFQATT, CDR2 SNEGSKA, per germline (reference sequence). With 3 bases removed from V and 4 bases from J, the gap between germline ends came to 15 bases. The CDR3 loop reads CSASRPGGGYGYTF. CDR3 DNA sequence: TGCAGTGCTAGTCGGCCGGGCGGAGGCTATGGCTACACCTTC.

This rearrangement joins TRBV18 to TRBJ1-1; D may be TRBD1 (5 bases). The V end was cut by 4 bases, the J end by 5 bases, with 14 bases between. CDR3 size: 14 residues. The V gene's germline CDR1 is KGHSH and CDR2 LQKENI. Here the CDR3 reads CASSLFLGETEAFF. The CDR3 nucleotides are TGTGCCAGCTCACTCTTTTTGGGGGAGACTGAAGCTTTCTTT.

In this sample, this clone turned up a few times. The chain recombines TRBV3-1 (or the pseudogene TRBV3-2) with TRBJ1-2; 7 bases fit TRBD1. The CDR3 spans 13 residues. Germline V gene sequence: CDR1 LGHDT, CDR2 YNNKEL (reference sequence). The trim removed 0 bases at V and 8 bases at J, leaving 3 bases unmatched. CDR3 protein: CASSQEGQRGYTF. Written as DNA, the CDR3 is TGTGCCAGCAGCCAAGAGGGACAGCGAGGCTACACCTTC.

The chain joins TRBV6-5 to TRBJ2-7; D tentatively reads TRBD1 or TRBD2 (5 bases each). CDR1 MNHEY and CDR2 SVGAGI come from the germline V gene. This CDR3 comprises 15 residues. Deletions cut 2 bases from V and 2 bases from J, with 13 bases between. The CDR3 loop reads CASSYAGTVAYEQYF. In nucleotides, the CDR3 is TGTGCCAGCAGTTACGCCGGGACGGTAGCCTACGAGCAGTACTTC.

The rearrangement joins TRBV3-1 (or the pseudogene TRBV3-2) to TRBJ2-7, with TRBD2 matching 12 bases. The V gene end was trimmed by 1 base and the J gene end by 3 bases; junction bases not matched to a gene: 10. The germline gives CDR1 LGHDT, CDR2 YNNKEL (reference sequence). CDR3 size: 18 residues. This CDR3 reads CASSQVPGLAGRLYEQYF. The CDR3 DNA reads TGTGCCAGCAGCCAAGTCCCCGGACTAGCGGGGAGGCTCTACGAGCAGTACTTC.

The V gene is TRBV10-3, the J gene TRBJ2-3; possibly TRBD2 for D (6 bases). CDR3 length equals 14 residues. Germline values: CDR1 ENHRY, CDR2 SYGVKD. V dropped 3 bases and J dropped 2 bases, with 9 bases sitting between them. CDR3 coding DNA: TGTGCCATCAGTGACCCGGGAGCCACAGATACGCAGTATTTT. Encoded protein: CAISDPGATDTQYF.